The T cell receptor (beta chain) under discussion was sequenced for a study of cytomegalovirus exposure and HLA in healthy donors. The study ran its PCR with 60 Vbeta and 13 Jbeta primers. TCRdb's copy holds only in-frame clones and misses some; the assay was immunoSEQ multiplex PCR. The sample contains 90,000 to 110,000 clones, approximately 86% of which appear only once. CDR1 and CDR2 from the germline V gene are LGHNA and YSLEER. The CDR3 loop spans 16 amino acids. Losses at the gene ends were 0 bases for V and 2 bases for J; bases not matched to a gene: 7. This chain links TRBV4-3 with TRBJ2-7; the match to TRBD2 covers 7 bases. The sequence was obtained from a man between 18 and 29 years old in good health and CMV-seronegative. Sequenced input: PBMCs. This CDR3 reads CASSQDWASGTYEQYF. The CDR3 DNA sequence: TGCGCCAGCAGCCAAGATTGGGCTAGCGGTACCTACGAGCAGTACTTC.